This T cell receptor (beta chain) is drawn from a study of T cell repertoires in cytomegalovirus infection. CDR1 SGHAT and CDR2 FQNNGV come from the germline V gene. This CDR3 has 15 residues. V was pared by 5 bases and J by 6 bases, with 9 bases of the junction left unmatched. MiXCR was run by TCRdb on the reads, yielding one entry per CDR3 protein. The table has 290,000 or so distinct CDR3 sequences, over 20% seen once. The clonotype originates from a human donor in good health (CMV status not recorded). Some clones in this sample may be carry-over from other donors' samples. Material for sequencing was PBMCs. The chain recombines TRBV11-2 with TRBJ1-5; 8 nucleotides agree with TRBD1. The CDR3 is CASSPGQGGRQPQHF. CDR3 in DNA: TGTGCCAGCAGCCCAGGACAGGGAGGACGTCAGCCCCAGCATTTT.